The count of the clone carrying this T cell receptor beta chain is one. Trimming at V came to 4 bases and at J to 4 bases, leaving 5 bases not matched to a gene. Germline loops: CDR1 SGHNT, CDR2 YYREEE (reference sequence). This CDR3 comprises 14 residues. In the PCR, 60 Vbeta and 13 Jbeta primers were used. The repertoire was sequenced with immunoSEQ multiplex PCR; TCRdb's copy has only in-frame clones and lacks some. Of 60,000 to 75,000 clones in the sample, roughly 69% are singletons; the top ten hold 3% to 3.5%. This specimen belongs to a study of cytomegalovirus exposure and HLA in healthy donors.

The source of this sequence is a woman aged 45 to 65 in good health and CMV-seronegative. V and J are TRBV5-4 and TRBJ2-5; TRBD1 agrees at 9 bases. The sequenced sample was PBMCs. The CDR3, as DNA: TGTGCCAGCAGCAGCAAGGACAGGGGAGAGACCCAGTACTTC. This translates into CASSSKDRGETQYF.